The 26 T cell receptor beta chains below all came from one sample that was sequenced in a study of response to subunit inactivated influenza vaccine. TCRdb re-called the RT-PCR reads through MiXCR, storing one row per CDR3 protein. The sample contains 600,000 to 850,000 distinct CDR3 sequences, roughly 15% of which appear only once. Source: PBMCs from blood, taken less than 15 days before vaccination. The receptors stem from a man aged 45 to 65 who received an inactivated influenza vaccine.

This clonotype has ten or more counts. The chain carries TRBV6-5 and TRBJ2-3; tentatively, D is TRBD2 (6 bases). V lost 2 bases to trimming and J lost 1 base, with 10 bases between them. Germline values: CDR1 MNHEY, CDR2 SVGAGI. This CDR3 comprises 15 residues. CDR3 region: CASSYRSGRTDTQYF. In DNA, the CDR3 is TGTGCCAGCAGTTACAGGAGCGGGCGCACAGATACGCAGTATTTT.

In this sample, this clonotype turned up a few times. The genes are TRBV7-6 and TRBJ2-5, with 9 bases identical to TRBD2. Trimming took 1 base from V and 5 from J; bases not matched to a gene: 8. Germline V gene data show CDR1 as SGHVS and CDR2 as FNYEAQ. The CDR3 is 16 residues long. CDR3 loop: CASSLVASGAGETQYF. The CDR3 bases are TGTGCCAGCAGCTTAGTGGCTAGCGGGGCAGGTGAGACCCAGTACTTC.

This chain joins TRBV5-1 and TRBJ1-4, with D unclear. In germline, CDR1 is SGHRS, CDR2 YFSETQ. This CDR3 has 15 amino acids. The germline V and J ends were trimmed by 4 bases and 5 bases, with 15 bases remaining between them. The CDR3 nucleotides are TGCGCCAGCAGCACGTCGGGGAGAGAAAATGAAAAACTGTTTTTT. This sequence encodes CASSTSGRENEKLFF.

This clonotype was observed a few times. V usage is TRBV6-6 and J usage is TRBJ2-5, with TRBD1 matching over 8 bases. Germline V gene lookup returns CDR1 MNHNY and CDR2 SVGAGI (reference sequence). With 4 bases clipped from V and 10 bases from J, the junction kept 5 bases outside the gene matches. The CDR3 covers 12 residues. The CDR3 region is CASSWGQAYQYF. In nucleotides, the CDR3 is TGTGCCAGCAGTTGGGGACAGGCTTACCAGTACTTC.

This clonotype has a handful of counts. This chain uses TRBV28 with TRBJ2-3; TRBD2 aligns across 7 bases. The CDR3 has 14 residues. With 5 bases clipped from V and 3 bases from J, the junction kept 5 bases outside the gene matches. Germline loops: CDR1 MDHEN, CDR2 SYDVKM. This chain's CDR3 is CASSHGGKTDTQYF. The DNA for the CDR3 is TGTGCCAGCAGTCACGGGGGGAAAACAGATACGCAGTATTTT.

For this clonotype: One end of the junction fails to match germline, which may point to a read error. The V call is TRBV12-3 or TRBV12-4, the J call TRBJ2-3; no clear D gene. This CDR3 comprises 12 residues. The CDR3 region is CSSSLFGDTQYF. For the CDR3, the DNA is TGTTCCAGCAGTTTATTTGGAGATACGCAGTATTTT.

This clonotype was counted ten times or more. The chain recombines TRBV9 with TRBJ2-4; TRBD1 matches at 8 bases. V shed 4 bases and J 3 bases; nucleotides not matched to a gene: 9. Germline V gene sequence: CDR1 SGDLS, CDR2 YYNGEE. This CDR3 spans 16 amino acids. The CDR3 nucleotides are TGTGCCAGCAGCCGCACAGGGGGTTTTGACAAAAACATTCAGTACTTC. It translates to CASSRTGGFDKNIQYF.

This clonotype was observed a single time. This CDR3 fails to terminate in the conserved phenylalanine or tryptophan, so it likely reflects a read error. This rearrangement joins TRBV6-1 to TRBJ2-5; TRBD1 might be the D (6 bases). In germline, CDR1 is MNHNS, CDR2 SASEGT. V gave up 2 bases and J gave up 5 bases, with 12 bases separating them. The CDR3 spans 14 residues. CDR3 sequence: CASSEWGHSETQYL. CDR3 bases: TGTGCCAGCAGTGAATGGGGACACTCGGAGACCCAGTACCTC.

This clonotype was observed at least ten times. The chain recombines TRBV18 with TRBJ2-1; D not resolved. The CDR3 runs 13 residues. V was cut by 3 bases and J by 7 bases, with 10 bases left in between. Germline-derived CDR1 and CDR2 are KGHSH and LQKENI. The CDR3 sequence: CASSPPSGNEQFF. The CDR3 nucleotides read TGTGCCAGCTCACCCCCCTCTGGGAATGAGCAGTTCTTC.

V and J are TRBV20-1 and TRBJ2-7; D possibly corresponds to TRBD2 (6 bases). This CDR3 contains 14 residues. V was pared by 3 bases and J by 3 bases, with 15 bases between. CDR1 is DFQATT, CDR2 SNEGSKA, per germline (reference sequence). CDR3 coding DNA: TGCAGTGCTAGTTCGGCTAGCGCCTACTACGAGCAGTACTTC. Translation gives CSASSASAYYEQYF.

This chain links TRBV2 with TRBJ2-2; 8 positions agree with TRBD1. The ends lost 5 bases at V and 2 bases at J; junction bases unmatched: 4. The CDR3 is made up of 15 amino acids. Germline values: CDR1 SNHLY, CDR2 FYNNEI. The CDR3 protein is CASSWTGSNTGELFF. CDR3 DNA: TGTGCCAGCAGTTGGACAGGGAGTAACACCGGGGAGCTGTTTTTT.

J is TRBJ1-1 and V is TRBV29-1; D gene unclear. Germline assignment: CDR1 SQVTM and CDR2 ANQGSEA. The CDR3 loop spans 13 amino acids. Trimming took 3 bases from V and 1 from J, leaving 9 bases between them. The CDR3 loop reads CSVDVQPNTEAFF. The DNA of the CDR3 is TGCAGCGTTGATGTACAGCCGAACACTGAAGCTTTCTTT.

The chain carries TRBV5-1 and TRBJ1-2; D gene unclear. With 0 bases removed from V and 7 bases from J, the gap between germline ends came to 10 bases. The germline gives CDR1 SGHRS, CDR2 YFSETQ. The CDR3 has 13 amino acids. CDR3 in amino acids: CASSLGPAVGYTF. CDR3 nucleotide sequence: TGCGCCAGCAGCTTGGGGCCGGCGGTTGGCTACACCTTC. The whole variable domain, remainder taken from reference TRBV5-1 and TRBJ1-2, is KAGVTQTPRYLIKTRGQQVTLSCSPISGHRSVSWYQQTPGQGLQFLFEYFSETQRNKGNFPGRFSGRQFSNSRSEMNVSTLELGDSALYLCASSLGPAVGYTFGSGTRLTVV.

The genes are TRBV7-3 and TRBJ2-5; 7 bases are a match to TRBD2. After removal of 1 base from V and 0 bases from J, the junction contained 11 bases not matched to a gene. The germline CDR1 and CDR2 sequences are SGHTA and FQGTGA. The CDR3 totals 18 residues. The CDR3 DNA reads TGTGCCAGCAGCTTAAAGGGGTTTGTGGGAGGGTACCAAGAGACCCAGTACTTC. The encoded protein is CASSLKGFVGGYQETQYF.

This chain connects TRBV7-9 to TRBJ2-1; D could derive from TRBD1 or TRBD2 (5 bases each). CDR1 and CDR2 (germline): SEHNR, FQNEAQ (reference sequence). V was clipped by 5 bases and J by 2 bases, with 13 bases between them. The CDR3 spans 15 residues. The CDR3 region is CASSPRGQTYNEQFF. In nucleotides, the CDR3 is TGTGCCAGCAGCCCGAGGGGCCAGACCTACAATGAGCAGTTCTTC.

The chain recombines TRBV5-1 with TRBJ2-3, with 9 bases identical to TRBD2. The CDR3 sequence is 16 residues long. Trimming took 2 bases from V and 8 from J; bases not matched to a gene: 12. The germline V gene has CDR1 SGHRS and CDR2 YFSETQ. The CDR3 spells CASSFLGAGGPSTQYF. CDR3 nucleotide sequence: TGCGCCAGCAGCTTTTTAGGGGCGGGAGGGCCAAGTACGCAGTATTTT.

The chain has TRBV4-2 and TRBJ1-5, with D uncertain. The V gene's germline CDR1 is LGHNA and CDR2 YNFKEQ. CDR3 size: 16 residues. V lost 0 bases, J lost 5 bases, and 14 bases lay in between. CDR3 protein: CASSQDRSSRYQPQHF. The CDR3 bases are TGTGCCAGCAGCCAAGATCGGAGCTCCCGGTATCAGCCCCAGCATTTT.

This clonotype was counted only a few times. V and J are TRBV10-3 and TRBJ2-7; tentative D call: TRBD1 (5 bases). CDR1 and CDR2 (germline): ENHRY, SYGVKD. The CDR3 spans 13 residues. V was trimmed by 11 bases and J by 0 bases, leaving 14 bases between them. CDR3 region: CASHWGSSYEQYF. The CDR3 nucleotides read TGTGCCTCCCACTGGGGCAGCTCCTACGAGCAGTACTTC.

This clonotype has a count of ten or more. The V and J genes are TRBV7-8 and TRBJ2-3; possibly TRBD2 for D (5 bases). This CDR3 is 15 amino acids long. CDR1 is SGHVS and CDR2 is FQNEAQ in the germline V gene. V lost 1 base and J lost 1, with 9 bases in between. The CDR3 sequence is CASSLERIRTDTQYF. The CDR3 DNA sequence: TGTGCCAGCAGCTTAGAGCGGATACGCACAGATACGCAGTATTTT.

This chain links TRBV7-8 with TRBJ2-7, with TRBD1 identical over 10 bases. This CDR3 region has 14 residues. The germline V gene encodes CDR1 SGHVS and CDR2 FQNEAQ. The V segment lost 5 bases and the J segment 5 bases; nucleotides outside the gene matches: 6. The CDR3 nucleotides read TGTGCCAGCAGCAGACGGGACAGGGGCGACGAGCAGTACTTC. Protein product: CASSRRDRGDEQYF.

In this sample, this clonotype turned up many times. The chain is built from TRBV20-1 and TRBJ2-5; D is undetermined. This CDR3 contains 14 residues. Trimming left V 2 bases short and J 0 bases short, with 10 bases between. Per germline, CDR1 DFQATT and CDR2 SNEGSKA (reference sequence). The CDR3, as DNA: TGCAGTGCTAGACAGCAAAGATACCAAGAGACCCAGTACTTC. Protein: CSARQQRYQETQYF.

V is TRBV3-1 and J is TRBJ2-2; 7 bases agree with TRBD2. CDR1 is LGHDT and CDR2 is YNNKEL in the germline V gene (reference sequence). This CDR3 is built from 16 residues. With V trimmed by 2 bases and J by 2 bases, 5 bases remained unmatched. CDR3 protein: CASSQPLAVNTGELFF. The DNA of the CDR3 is TGTGCCAGCAGCCAACCTCTAGCGGTCAACACCGGGGAGCTGTTTTTT.

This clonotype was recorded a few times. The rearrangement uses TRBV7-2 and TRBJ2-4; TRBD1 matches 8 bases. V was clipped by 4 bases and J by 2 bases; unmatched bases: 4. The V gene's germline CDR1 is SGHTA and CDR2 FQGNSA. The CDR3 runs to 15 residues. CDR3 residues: CASSSWTGTKNIQYF. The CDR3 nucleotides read TGTGCCAGCAGCTCCTGGACAGGGACCAAAAACATTCAGTACTTC.

The CDR3 reads CSAVPGQGVPYEQYF. The DNA of the CDR3 is TGCAGTGCTGTACCGGGACAGGGGGTGCCCTACGAGCAGTACTTC. The chain is built from TRBV20-1 and TRBJ2-7, with 11 positions matching TRBD1. The germline CDR1 and CDR2 sequences are DFQATT and SNEGSKA (reference sequence). The V gene end was trimmed by 5 bases and the J gene end by 2 bases; junction bases not matched to a gene: 8. The CDR3 has 15 residues.

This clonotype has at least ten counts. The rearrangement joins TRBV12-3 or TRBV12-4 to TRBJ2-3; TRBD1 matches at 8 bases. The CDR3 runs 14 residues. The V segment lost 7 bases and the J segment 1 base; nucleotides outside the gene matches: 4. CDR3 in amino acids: CASISGQGTDTQYF. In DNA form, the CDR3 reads TGTGCCAGCATCTCGGGACAGGGCACAGATACGCAGTATTTT.

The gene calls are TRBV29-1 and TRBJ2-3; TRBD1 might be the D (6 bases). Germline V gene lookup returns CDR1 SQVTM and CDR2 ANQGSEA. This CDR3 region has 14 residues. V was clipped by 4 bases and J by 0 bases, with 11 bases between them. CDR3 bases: TGCAGCGTTGGTCTGGGACAAAGCACAGATACGCAGTATTTT. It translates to CSVGLGQSTDTQYF.